One sample yielded the 2 T cell receptor beta chains listed below, sequenced in a study of T cells in Graves' hyperthyroidism and ophthalmopathy. Amplified regions were TCR beta CDR3 sequences from RNA transcripts. Researchers ran a first-round RT-PCR on the TCR CDR3 using the HTBI primer set. Via MiXCR, TCRdb re-called the multiplex PCR reads, giving one row per CDR3 protein. The repertoire holds hundreds of thousands of distinct CDR3 sequences, with approximately 23% as singletons. The sample consisted of blood. These receptor sequences come from a man under 40 with Graves' ophthalmopathy.

Only a few counts were recorded for this clonotype. This chain joins TRBV11-2 and TRBJ1-3; no firm D call. The germline V gene has CDR1 SGHAT and CDR2 FQNNGV. Between the trimmed V and J ends, which lost 4 bases and 0 bases, there was a span of 13 bases. The CDR3 has 16 amino acids. CDR3 amino acids: CASSSRAGVSGNTIYF. The CDR3, as DNA: TGTGCCAGCAGCTCCCGGGCAGGAGTCTCTGGAAACACCATATATTTT.

As to this clonotype: Given the absence of the conserved phenylalanine or tryptophan at the CDR3 end, a read error is likely. This rearrangement joins TRBV5-1 to TRBJ2-1; 7 positions agree with TRBD2. The CDR3 has 15 amino acids. J was trimmed by 4 bases and V by 0 bases; bases with no gene match: 4. CDR1 and CDR2 (germline): SGHRS, YFSETQ. In DNA form, the CDR3 reads TGCGCCAGCAGCTTGGTAAGCGGGAATTACAATGAGCAGTTCCTC. Its translation: CASSLVSGNYNEQFL.